These T cell receptor beta chains were read from a single sample in a study of T-cell memory formation after mild COVID-19. TCRdb ran MiXCR on the 5' RACE reads and lists one entry per CDR3 protein. This table has around 300,000 distinct CDR3 sequences, approximately 12% appearing once. The sample taken for sequencing was PBMCs or a T cell subset sorted from them (not recorded which). These receptors were obtained from a man between 18 and 29 years old who had mild COVID-19 (a few samples of this study predate the infection). Cell type and time point are not known. Each CDR3 is given with its conserved first and last residue. A D gene is named only where the DNA matches it firmly. Where a row states a size, it is once, few, many or the class of an expanded clone; other rows omit it.

TRBD2 | - | TRBJ2-7 | TRBV4-3 | 15 | CASSQAAGGYYEQYF | TGCGCCAGCAGCCAAGCGGCGGGGGGTTACTACGAGCAGTACTTC
- | - | TRBJ1-3 | TRBV29-1 | 13 | CSVAPSSGNTIYF | TGCAGCGTTGCCCCGAGCTCTGGAAACACCATATATTTT
- | - | TRBJ2-2 | TRBV4-3 | 19 | CASSQDQVLNTYGAGELFF | TGCGCCAGCAGCCAAGATCAGGTTCTAAACACCTATGGGGCCGGGGAGCTGTTTTTT
TRBD1 | many | TRBJ2-2 | TRBV20-1 | 16 | CSARIPGQESTGELFF | TGCAGTGCTAGGATACCGGGACAGGAATCCACCGGGGAGCTGTTTTTT
- | - | TRBJ1-5 | TRBV6-2/TRBV6-3 | 17 | CASSLGQWEGTISPQHF | TGTGCCAGCAGTTTGGGGCAGTGGGAGGGGACCATCAGCCCCCAGCATTTT
TRBD1 | many | TRBJ2-3 | TRBV7-2 | 15 | CASSSGQGAADTQYF | TGTGCCAGCAGCTCCGGACAGGGGGCTGCAGATACGCAGTATTTT
- | few | TRBJ2-3 | TRBV5-1 | 14 | CASSFGQITDTQYF | TGCGCCAGCAGCTTCGGCCAGATCACAGATACGCAGTATTTT
TRBD1 | few | TRBJ2-7 | TRBV7-6 | 13 | CASSLTGGAEQYF | TGTGCCAGCAGTTTGACAGGGGGCGCCGAGCAGTACTTC
- | few | TRBJ2-2 | TRBV6-2/TRBV6-3 | 13 | CAGARGNTGELFF | TGTGCCGGGGCGCGGGGAAACACCGGGGAGCTGTTTTTT
TRBD1 | few | TRBJ1-2 | TRBV7-3 | 12 | CASSFDRVSYTF | TGTGCCAGCAGCTTCGACAGGGTTAGCTACACCTTC
- | few | TRBJ2-2 | TRBV5-1 | 15 | CASSSTGGVGGELFF | TGCGCCAGCAGCTCCACCGGAGGGGTCGGCGGGGAGCTGTTTTTT
- | - | TRBJ1-2 | TRBV4-2 | 15 | CASSQELLGANGYTF | TGTGCCAGCAGCCAAGAATTGTTGGGGGCTAATGGCTACACCTTC
- | few | TRBJ1-1 | TRBV7-2 | 13 | CASSLTPGRGAFF | TGTGCCAGCAGCTTAACACCAGGGAGGGGAGCTTTCTTT
- | few | TRBJ2-3 | TRBV5-1 | 13 | CASSPTKTDTQYF | TGCGCCAGCAGTCCCACAAAAACAGATACGCAGTATTTT